This is a list of T cell receptor beta chains from one sample in a study of blood T cell repertoires in COVID-19. Profiled with immunoSEQ multiplex PCR; TCRdb holds only in-frame clones, not every one. This table holds 100,000 or so clones, 80% to 85% found once. The sequenced sample was peripheral blood. Source of these receptors: a man aged 65 to 85 with active or convalescent COVID-19. The CDR3 runs from the conserved cysteine through the conserved F or W. The D gene is left open where the match is weak. Size is omitted from some rows. Given values are once, few, many or a class for expanded clones.

J gene: TRBJ1-1; clone size: .; D gene: .; V gene: TRBV21-1; CDR3 DNA: TGTGCCAGCAGCACCCACGACAGTTTGAACACTGAAGCTTTCTTT; CDR3 protein: CASSTHDSLNTEAFF
J gene: TRBJ1-4; clone size: .; D gene: .; V gene: TRBV3-1/TRBV3-2; CDR3 DNA: TGTGCCAGCAGCAAACGGACAGCAACTAATGAAAAACTGTTTTTT; CDR3 protein: CASSKRTATNEKLFF
J gene: TRBJ1-6; clone size: .; D gene: .; V gene: TRBV5-1; CDR3 DNA: TGCGCCAGCAGTATGGACAGAAATTCACCCCTCCACTTT; CDR3 protein: CASSMDRNSPLHF
J gene: TRBJ1-1; clone size: .; D gene: TRBD1; V gene: TRBV10-3; CDR3 DNA: TGTGCCATCAACCCCGGGACAGGCTCGAACACTGAAGCTTTCTTT; CDR3 protein: CAINPGTGSNTEAFF
J gene: TRBJ2-2; clone size: .; D gene: .; V gene: TRBV19; CDR3 DNA: TGTGCCAGTAGTATATCGGGGAACACCGGGGAGCTGTTTTTT; CDR3 protein: CASSISGNTGELFF
J gene: TRBJ2-1; clone size: .; D gene: TRBD1; V gene: TRBV18; CDR3 DNA: TGTGCCAGCTCACCCCGGACAGGGATGGGGGATGAGCAGTTCTTC; CDR3 protein: CASSPRTGMGDEQFF
J gene: TRBJ2-7; clone size: .; D gene: .; V gene: TRBV12-3/TRBV12-4; CDR3 DNA: TGTGCCAGCAAGGCTGCGGATGCCTACGAGCAGTACTTC; CDR3 protein: CASKAADAYEQYF
J gene: TRBJ2-7; clone size: medium-sized; D gene: .; V gene: TRBV28; CDR3 DNA: TGTGCCAGCGCCTCGACAGGGACTCCCTACGAGCAGTACTTC; CDR3 protein: CASASTGTPYEQYF
J gene: TRBJ2-1; clone size: .; D gene: .; V gene: TRBV7-2; CDR3 DNA: TGTGCCAGCAGCTTAACGGGGGTGGCCTACAATGAGCAGTTCTTC; CDR3 protein: CASSLTGVAYNEQFF
J gene: TRBJ1-6; clone size: .; D gene: .; V gene: TRBV24-1; CDR3 DNA: TGTGCCACCAGTGACGCTGACAGGCCCCTGGGGTATAATTCACCCCTCCACTTT; CDR3 protein: CATSDADRPLGYNSPLHF
J gene: TRBJ1-2; clone size: few; D gene: TRBD1; V gene: TRBV18; CDR3 DNA: TGTGCCAGCTCACCAATGACAGGGGCTAGCGCTAACTATGGCTACACCTTC; CDR3 protein: CASSPMTGASANYGYTF
J gene: TRBJ2-2; clone size: .; D gene: .; V gene: TRBV6-6; CDR3 DNA: TGTGCCAGCACCCGGGACGGGGGGCGCGGGGAGCTGTTTTTT; CDR3 protein: CASTRDGGRGELFF
J gene: TRBJ1-2; clone size: .; D gene: TRBD1; V gene: TRBV15; CDR3 DNA: TGTGCCACCAGCAGAGATAGGGTTGCGGGACAGGGTCGAGGCTACACCTTC; CDR3 protein: CATSRDRVAGQGRGYTF
J gene: TRBJ1-6; clone size: .; D gene: TRBD1; V gene: TRBV28; CDR3 DNA: TGTGCCAGCAGTAGGGACAGGGCTAATTCACCCCTCCACTTT; CDR3 protein: CASSRDRANSPLHF
J gene: TRBJ1-6; clone size: once; D gene: .; V gene: TRBV21-1; CDR3 DNA: TGTGCCAGCAGCAGGCCAGGGAATTGGAATTCACCCCTCCACTTT; CDR3 protein: CASSRPGNWNSPLHF
J gene: TRBJ2-5; clone size: .; D gene: TRBD2; V gene: TRBV6-1; CDR3 DNA: TGTGCCAGCAGTGAATTCCCCGGGACTAGCGGGGGGGCCCGAGAGACCCAGTACTTC; CDR3 protein: CASSEFPGTSGGARETQYF
J gene: TRBJ1-1; clone size: few; D gene: .; V gene: TRBV3-1/TRBV3-2; CDR3 DNA: TGTGCCAGCAGCCAGACACCGAACACTGAAGCTTTCTTT; CDR3 protein: CASSQTPNTEAFF
J gene: TRBJ1-1; clone size: .; D gene: .; V gene: TRBV12-3/TRBV12-4; CDR3 DNA: TGTGCCAGCAGTTTCCGGGGGGAAGCTTTCTTT; CDR3 protein: CASSFRGEAFF